Listed here are 27 T cell receptor beta chains from one sample, sequenced in a study of T cells in Graves' hyperthyroidism and ophthalmopathy. What was amplified from RNA transcripts were TCR beta CDR3 regions. First-round RT-PCR of the TCR CDR3 relied on the HTBI primer set. TCRdb reanalysed the multiplex PCR reads using MiXCR and keeps one entry per CDR3 protein. The sample comprises some 420,000 distinct CDR3 sequences, roughly an eighth of which are singletons, and 5% to 6% rests with the top ten. Source material: blood. The origin of the receptors is a woman aged 18-29 years with Graves' hyperthyroidism.

This clonotype showed up many times. This chain joins TRBV20-1 and TRBJ2-7, with D possibly TRBD1 on 6 matching bases. Germline values: CDR1 DFQATT, CDR2 SNEGSKA (reference sequence). V was clipped by 6 bases and J by 2 bases, with 17 bases between them. This CDR3 is 14 amino acids long. The CDR3 loop is CSAPLQDSAYEQYF. CDR3 DNA sequence: TGCAGTGCCCCGTTGCAGGACAGTGCCTACGAGCAGTACTTC.

This clonotype was seen many times. The V gene is TRBV3-1, the J gene TRBJ2-7; D might be TRBD2 (6 bases). Germline loops: CDR1 LGHDT, CDR2 YNNKEL (reference sequence). V was cut by 4 bases and J by 6 bases, with 19 bases left in between. The CDR3 consists of 15 residues. The CDR3 bases are TGTGCCAGCAGCCCGTCGGGAGTCGTTGTAGGCGAGCAGTACTTC. It specifies CASSPSGVVVGEQYF.

As concerns this clonotype: Being one base from a much bigger clone, this may be a read error. The chain joins TRBV7-9 to TRBJ1-2, with D perhaps TRBD1 (6 bases). CDR1 SEHNR and CDR2 FQNEAQ come from the germline V gene (reference sequence). This CDR3 comprises 14 residues. V shed 4 bases and J shed 9 bases, with 18 bases lying between them. CDR3 loop: CASSSPQGGGSYTF. CDR3 nucleotides: TGTGCCAGCAGCTCCCCCCAGGGAGGGGGTAGCTACACCTTC.

This clonotype was observed at least ten times. The V and J genes are TRBV28 and TRBJ2-7; D perhaps matches TRBD2 (6 bases). V gave up 6 bases and J gave up 2 bases, with 14 bases separating them. From germline, CDR1 is MDHEN and CDR2 SYDVKM. There are 14 residues in the CDR3. This CDR3 reads CASRTYSGTYEQYF. CDR3 nucleotide sequence: TGTGCCAGCAGGACGTATAGCGGAACCTACGAGCAGTACTTC.

This clonotype was recorded many times. The chain is built from TRBV28 and TRBJ2-7, with D unclear. This CDR3 contains 14 residues. With 5 bases removed from V and 2 bases from J, the gap between germline ends came to 13 bases. Per germline, CDR1 MDHEN and CDR2 SYDVKM. In DNA, the CDR3 is TGTGCCAGCAGTCTAGGGTCTATCCCCTACGAGCAGTACTTC. This sequence encodes CASSLGSIPYEQYF.

This clonotype was seen a handful of times. The chain couples TRBV13 to TRBJ2-7, with TRBD2 as a possible D gene (7 bases). CDR1 PRHDT and CDR2 FYEKMQ come from the germline V gene (reference sequence). The CDR3 sequence is 18 residues long. V was cut by 4 bases and J by 3 bases, with 25 bases left in between. CDR3 DNA: TGTGCCAGCAGCTCCCGATTAAAGCGGGAAGGACAGATCTACGAGCAGTACTTC. This gives the protein CASSSRLKREGQIYEQYF.

This clonotype was picked up many times. V usage is TRBV6-1 and J usage is TRBJ2-7, with TRBD2 matching over 14 bases. Germline CDR1 is MNHNS and CDR2 is SASEGT. CDR3 length: 15 residues. V trimming: 8 bases; J trimming: 4 bases; junction bases outside the gene matches: 7. In DNA form, the CDR3 reads TGTGCCAGCTCCACGGGACTAGCGGGAGTTTACGAGCAGTACTTC. The encoded protein is CASSTGLAGVYEQYF.

This clonotype was seen a handful of times. J is TRBJ2-3 and V is TRBV19; D not resolved. V lost 6 bases and J 4 bases, leaving 11 bases between the germline ends. The germline gives CDR1 LNHDA, CDR2 SQIVND (reference sequence). The CDR3 runs to 13 residues. CDR3 bases: TGTGCCAGTAGATCCCGGGCCCCAGATACGCAGTATTTT. Protein sequence: CASRSRAPDTQYF.

This clonotype was counted ten times or more. V gene TRBV27 combines with J gene TRBJ1-1, with 7 bases matching TRBD1. Per germline, CDR1 MNHEY and CDR2 SMNVEV (reference sequence). The CDR3 spans 14 residues. J gave up 5 bases and V 3 bases, and 6 bases lay outside the gene matches. The CDR3 region has the DNA TGTGCCAGCAGTTTTTTAGGGGGCGGGACTGAAGCTTTCTTT. It is translated as CASSFLGGGTEAFF.

This clonotype was seen at least ten times. This chain links TRBV27 with TRBJ1-2; D remains unclear. V lost 0 bases, J lost 4 bases, and 12 bases lay in between. The CDR3 is 15 residues long. The germline V gene encodes CDR1 MNHEY and CDR2 SMNVEV (reference sequence). The CDR3 protein is CASSLSIGVGYGYTF. CDR3 bases: TGTGCCAGCAGTTTATCGATCGGGGTGGGCTATGGCTACACCTTC.

In this sample, this clonotype turned up many times. V and J are TRBV11-2 and TRBJ2-5, with TRBD2 identical over 7 bases. The ends lost 7 bases at V and 0 bases at J; junction bases unmatched: 5. The CDR3 runs 14 residues. Per germline, CDR1 SGHAT and CDR2 FQNNGV. CDR3 in DNA: TGTGCCAGCACCGCGGCGGGAGACCAAGAGACCCAGTACTTC. This codes for CASTAAGDQETQYF.

The sample holds many counts of this clonotype. Here the CDR3 reads CASSGQKPSFYGYTF. In nucleotides, the CDR3 is TGTGCCAGCAGTGGACAGAAACCCTCTTTCTATGGCTACACCTTC. The chain combines TRBV28 with TRBJ1-2, with a possible D match to TRBD1 (6 bases). V lost 5 bases and J lost 4, with 17 bases in between. This CDR3 region has 15 residues. The germline V gene has CDR1 MDHEN and CDR2 SYDVKM.

As DNA, the CDR3 is TGTGCCAGCAGTACCTCCGGGACAGGGTACTACGAGCAGTACTTC. Protein product: CASSTSGTGYYEQYF. The genes are TRBV6-1 and TRBJ2-7; 9 nucleotides agree with TRBD1. Trimming removed 5 bases from V and 3 bases from J; junction bases left unmatched: 8. This CDR3 has 15 residues. CDR1 and CDR2 from the germline V gene are MNHNS and SASEGT.

This clonotype was observed at least ten times. The chain has TRBV10-3 and TRBJ2-7; 9 nucleotides match TRBD1. Trimming cost V 7 bases and J 3 bases; bases outside gene matches: 4. Per the germline V gene, CDR1 is ENHRY and CDR2 is SYGVKD. The CDR3 sequence is 13 residues long. The CDR3 DNA reads TGTGCCATCACCCAGGGACAGGGCTACGAGCAGTACTTC. It codes for CAITQGQGYEQYF.

This clonotype was seen many times. V usage is TRBV11-2 and J usage is TRBJ1-5; unclear D gene. Looked up from germline, CDR1 is SGHAT and CDR2 is FQNNGV. V lost 6 bases and J 0 bases, leaving 6 bases between the germline ends. The CDR3 loop spans 13 amino acids. The CDR3 loop reads CASSDYSNQPQHF. In DNA, the CDR3 is TGTGCCAGCAGTGATTATAGCAATCAGCCCCAGCATTTT.

V is TRBV5-1 and J is TRBJ2-1; TRBD1 or TRBD2 may be the D gene (5 bases each). V lost 5 bases to trimming and J lost 7 bases, with 13 bases between them. CDR1 and CDR2 from the germline V gene are SGHRS and YFSETQ. The CDR3 loop spans 13 amino acids. The CDR3 coding sequence is TGCGCCAGCAGGGTAGGGGACCGGAATGAGCAGTTCTTC. It specifies CASRVGDRNEQFF.

Many counts were recorded for this clonotype. The chain combines TRBV2 with TRBJ1-5, with 7 bases identical to TRBD1. The V segment lost 4 bases and the J segment 3 bases; nucleotides outside the gene matches: 3. The CDR3 length is 14 residues. In germline, CDR1 is SNHLY, CDR2 FYNNEI. In DNA, the CDR3 is TGTGCCAGCAGTGGCGGGACAGTCAATCAGCCCCAGCATTTT. It translates to CASSGGTVNQPQHF. Complete variable domain (other parts from reference TRBV2 and TRBJ1-5): EPEVTQTPSHQVTQMGQEVILRCVPISNHLYFYWYRQILGQKVEFLVSFYNNEISEKSEIFDDQFSVERPDGSNFTLKIRSTKLEDSAMYFCASSGGTVNQPQHFGDGTRLSIL.

This clonotype has at least ten counts. This chain connects TRBV11-2 to TRBJ2-1, with TRBD2 identical over 15 bases. CDR3 size: 14 residues. CDR1 is SGHAT, CDR2 FQNNGV, per germline. V gave up 5 bases and J gave up 9 bases; unmatched junction bases: 2. CDR3 DNA: TGTGCCAGCAGCGCGGGACTAGCGGGAGGTGAGCAGTTCTTC. This translates into CASSAGLAGGEQFF.

This clonotype was counted ten times or more. The chain combines TRBV27 with TRBJ1-4, with D hard to call. This CDR3 is built from 15 residues. The germline V gene encodes CDR1 MNHEY and CDR2 SMNVEV (reference sequence). The V and J ends lost 2 bases and 1 base respectively, with 8 bases between them. The CDR3 DNA reads TGTGCCAGCAGTTTAACCCACGGAACTAATGAAAAACTGTTTTTT. This codes for CASSLTHGTNEKLFF.

This clonotype turned up a few times. The chain has TRBV7-9 and TRBJ2-1, with no clear D. This CDR3 comprises 14 residues. Between the trimmed V and J ends, which lost 1 base and 8 bases, there was a span of 12 bases. Germline-derived CDR1 and CDR2 are SEHNR and FQNEAQ (reference sequence). CDR3 loop: CASSLEKGIDEQFF. The CDR3 DNA reads as TGTGCCAGCAGCTTAGAAAAAGGGATCGATGAGCAGTTCTTC.

Only a few counts were recorded for this clonotype. J is TRBJ2-2 and V is TRBV6-4; a possible D gene is TRBD1 (5 bases). The CDR3 is 14 residues long. CDR1 and CDR2 from the germline V gene are MRHNA and SNTAGT. V shed 5 bases and J shed 6 bases, with 13 bases lying between them. In DNA form, the CDR3 reads TGTGCCAGCAGTCCAGGGCTAGAGGCCGGGGAGCTGTTTTTT. It translates to CASSPGLEAGELFF.

This clonotype was observed many times. The chain joins TRBV12-3 or TRBV12-4 to TRBJ2-3, with no clear D. The germline V and J ends were trimmed by 3 bases and 4 bases, with 8 bases remaining between them. This CDR3 contains 13 residues. In DNA, the CDR3 is TGTGCCAGCAGTTTGGCTTGGTCAGATACGCAGTATTTT. Amino acid sequence: CASSLAWSDTQYF.

This clonotype was seen many times. J is TRBJ2-1 and V is TRBV5-1; TRBD2 matches 8 bases. The CDR3 is 15 amino acids. V was pared by 2 bases and J by 0 bases, with 1 base of the junction left unmatched. CDR1 and CDR2 (germline): SGHRS, YFSETQ. CDR3 protein: CASSFGTSSYNEQFF. In DNA form, the CDR3 reads TGCGCCAGCAGCTTCGGGACTAGCTCCTACAATGAGCAGTTCTTC.

This clonotype showed up many times. The chain recombines TRBV6-2 or TRBV6-3 with TRBJ2-7; 12 bases match TRBD2. J lost 5 bases, V lost 6 bases, and 5 bases had no gene match. Germline V gives CDR1 MNHEY, CDR2 SVGEGT. This CDR3 spans 14 amino acids. The CDR3 region has the DNA TGTGCCAGCAGCCTCACTAGCGGGGGGCACGAGCAGTACTTC. Protein product: CASSLTSGGHEQYF.

CDR3 residues: CASTGQGKGGYTF. CDR3 DNA sequence: TGCGCCAGCACGGGACAGGGGAAGGGTGGCTACACCTTC. This chain joins TRBV10-2 and TRBJ1-2; TRBD1 agrees at 10 bases. V was clipped by 7 bases and J by 7 bases; unmatched bases: 6. Germline CDR1 and CDR2: WSHSY and SAAADI. This CDR3 region has 13 residues.

To note about this clonotype: Germline and junction disagree at one end, which may indicate a read error. This chain uses TRBV15 with TRBJ1-6; 7 bases line up with TRBD1. This CDR3 region has 14 residues. Germline V CDR1 and CDR2: LNHNV, YYDKDF (reference sequence). The CDR3: CATSGDRAASPLHF. CDR3 DNA: TGTGCCACCAGCGGAGACAGGGCGGCTTCACCCCTCCACTTT. The full variable domain, in which reference TRBV15 and TRBJ1-6 provide the parts outside the CDR3, is DAMVIQNPRYQVTQFGKPVTLSCSQTLNHNVMYWYQQKSSQAPKLLFHYYDKDFNNEADTPDNFQSRRPNTSFCFLDIRSPGLGDTAMYLCATSGDRAASPLHFGNGTRLTVT.

The chain recombines TRBV7-2 with TRBJ1-3; D is unclear. The CDR3 runs 16 residues. V was trimmed by 7 bases and J by 0 bases, leaving 16 bases between them. The germline V gene encodes CDR1 SGHTA and CDR2 FQGNSA. Here the CDR3 reads CASILTPISSGNTIYF. The CDR3 DNA reads as TGTGCCAGCATCCTCACCCCAATCAGCTCTGGAAACACCATATATTTT.